This T cell receptor (beta chain) was recorded in a study of shared clonotypes between healthy human individuals. For this clone: The antigen is not known.

CDR1 is WSHSY, CDR2 SAAADI, per germline. V gave up 4 bases and J gave up 1 base, with 13 bases separating them. This CDR3 region has 16 residues. Study findings and constraints: Generation of non-shared clonotypes was less probable than generation of clonotypes shared by all four donors. Sorted-subset samples were not fully sequenced, rarefaction indicated.

Repertoires were generated with immunoSEQ multiplex PCR, while TCRdb's copy carries only in-frame clones and drops some. The top ten hold 0.36% of the sample, which has about 2.4 million clones, 80% to 95% seen once. This chain joins TRBV10-2 and TRBJ2-2; D is ambiguous. The sample taken for sequencing was naive CD4+ T cells from PBMCs. Indicated subset: CD45RA+ positively selected. This sequence was found in a man aged 18 to 30 in good health. Some clones in this sample may be carry-over from other donors' samples. CDR3 sequence: CASSARGQLNTGELFF. The CDR3 DNA is TGCGCCAGCAGTGCCCGTGGGCAGCTGAACACCGGGGAGCTGTTTTTT.